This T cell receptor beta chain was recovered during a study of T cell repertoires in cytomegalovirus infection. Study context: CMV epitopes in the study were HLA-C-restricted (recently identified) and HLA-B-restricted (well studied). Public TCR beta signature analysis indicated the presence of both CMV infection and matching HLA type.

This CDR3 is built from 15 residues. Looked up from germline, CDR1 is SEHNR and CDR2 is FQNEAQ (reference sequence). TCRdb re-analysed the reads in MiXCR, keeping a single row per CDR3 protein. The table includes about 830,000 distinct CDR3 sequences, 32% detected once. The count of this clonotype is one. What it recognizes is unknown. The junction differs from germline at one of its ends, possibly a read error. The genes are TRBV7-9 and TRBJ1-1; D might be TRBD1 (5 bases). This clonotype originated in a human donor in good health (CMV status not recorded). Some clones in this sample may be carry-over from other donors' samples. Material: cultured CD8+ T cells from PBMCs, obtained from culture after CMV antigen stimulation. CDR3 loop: CANSLPRRGDTEAFF. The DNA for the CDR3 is TGTGCCAACAGCCTTCCGCGGAGGGGAGACACTGAAGCTTTCTTT.